This TCR beta chain derives from a study of blood T cell repertoires in COVID-19. Across the study: The cDNA or gDNA used as material had been derived from T cells, B-cell-depleted T cells, or PBMCs.

The germline V gene encodes CDR1 MNHEY and CDR2 SMNVEV (reference sequence). The V end was cut by 5 bases, the J end by 4 bases, with 20 bases between. CDR3 length: 16 residues. Study members were between about 18 and 89 years old and lived in about two dozen US regions. A COVID-19 case was met by exposed participants within 2 weeks before study entry. In the authors' methods: Amplification of reference gene primers was used by the study to estimate nucleated cell counts. TCRdb's table, derived via immunoSEQ multiplex PCR, lists solely in-frame clones and lacks some. The DNA gave D and trimming, while V, J and clone size come from that table. The data show 300,000 to 400,000 clones, with 90% to 95% seen just once and 3% to 5% held by the top ten.

The chain recombines TRBV27 with TRBJ2-5; possible D gene TRBD2, 6 bases. The material sequenced was PBMCs or T cells enriched from blood (not recorded which). The TCR sequence derives from a woman aged 25 to 45 who had been exposed to COVID-19. This chain's CDR3 is CASSPRWRAAGETQYF. The CDR3 DNA is TGTGCCAGCAGTCCCCGTTGGAGGGCCGCCGGAGAGACCCAGTACTTC.